The T cell receptor (beta chain) under discussion was sequenced for a study of identical twins. In this sample, this clonotype turned up a few times. Each CDR3 protein gets one entry after TCRdb re-called the 5' RACE reads with MiXCR. The sample lists under 250,000 distinct CDR3 sequences; 7.5% were seen once. This CDR3 has 15 residues. After removal of 10 bases from V and 6 bases from J, the junction contained 9 bases not matched to a gene. Germline V lookup: CDR1 MDHEN, CDR2 SYDVKM. Separately, the same data were catalogued under a study of yellow fever vaccine responses in identical twins.

The TCR was taken from a woman younger than 30 in good health. This chain connects TRBV28 to TRBJ2-1; 13 bases fit TRBD2. The sequencing input was memory (CD45RO+) T cells sorted from blood. CDR3 loop: CAILPTSGRANEQFF. The CDR3 nucleotides read TGTGCCATCCTACCTACTAGCGGGAGGGCCAATGAGCAGTTCTTC.